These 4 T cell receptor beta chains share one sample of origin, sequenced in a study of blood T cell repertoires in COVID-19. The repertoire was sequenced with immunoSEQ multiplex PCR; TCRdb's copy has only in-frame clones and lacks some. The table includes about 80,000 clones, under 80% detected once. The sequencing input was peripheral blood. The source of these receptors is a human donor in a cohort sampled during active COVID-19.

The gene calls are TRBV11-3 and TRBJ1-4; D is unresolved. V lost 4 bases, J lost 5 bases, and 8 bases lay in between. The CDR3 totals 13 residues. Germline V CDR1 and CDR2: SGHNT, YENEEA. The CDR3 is CASSSTWNEKLFF. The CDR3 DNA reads TGTGCCAGCAGCTCGACATGGAATGAAAAACTGTTTTTT.

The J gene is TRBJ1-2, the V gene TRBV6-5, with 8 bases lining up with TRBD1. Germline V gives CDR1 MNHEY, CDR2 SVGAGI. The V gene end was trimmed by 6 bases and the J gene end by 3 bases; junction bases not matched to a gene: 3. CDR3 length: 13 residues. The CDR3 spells CASSQQGDYGYTF. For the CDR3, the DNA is TGTGCCAGCAGCCAACAGGGGGACTATGGCTACACCTTC.

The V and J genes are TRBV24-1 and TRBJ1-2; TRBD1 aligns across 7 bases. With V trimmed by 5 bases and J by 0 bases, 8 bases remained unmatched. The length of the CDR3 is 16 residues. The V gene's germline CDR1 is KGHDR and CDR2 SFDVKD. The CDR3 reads CATSGYQGGANYGYTF. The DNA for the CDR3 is TGTGCCACCAGTGGCTATCAGGGGGGAGCTAACTATGGCTACACCTTC.

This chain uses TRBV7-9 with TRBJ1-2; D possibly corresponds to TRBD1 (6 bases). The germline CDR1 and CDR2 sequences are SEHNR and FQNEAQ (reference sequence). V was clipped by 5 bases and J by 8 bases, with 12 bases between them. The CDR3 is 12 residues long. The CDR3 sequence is CASSRQEAGYTF. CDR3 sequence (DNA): TGTGCCAGCAGCCGACAGGAAGCAGGCTACACCTTC.